The entry below gives a single T cell receptor beta chain sequence along with its context. Its specificity is unknown. At one end, the junction sequence differs from germline, possibly due to a read error. For the second PCR, which ran for about 6 to 12 cycles, a sample-barcoded 5' primer and a J-beta primer mix were used. TCRdb independently ran MiXCR on the 5' RACE reads; one entry per CDR3 protein. The sample has roughly 500,000 distinct CDR3 sequences, around 24% seen once. The data belong to a study of blood T cells in healthy people across ages. Per the germline V gene, CDR1 is PRHDT and CDR2 is FYEKMQ (reference sequence). This CDR3 has 15 residues. Study-wide findings and caveats: Donor CMV status was unknown, possibly confounding expanded clonotype changes.

These data were also filed under a second study, of T cells of mothers and their children. According to that study: Reverse transcription into cDNA received all extracted RNA, at about 1.5 ug per 15 ul. Slightly higher but non-significant overlap marked related mother-child pairs versus unrelated pairs.

Specimen: blood. This chain links TRBV13 with TRBJ2-5, with TRBD1 as a possible D gene (5 bases). This clonotype was sampled from a boy aged 5-17 years in good health. The CDR3 nucleotides are TGTACCAGCAGCCGCTCGCCAGGGTCGCGAGAGACCCAGTACTTC. Protein product: CTSSRSPGSRETQYF. The whole variable domain, remainder taken from reference TRBV13 and TRBJ2-5, is AAGVIQSPRHLIKEKRETATLKCYPIPRHDTVYWYQQGPGQDPQFLISFYEKMQSDKGSIPDRFSAQQFSDYHSELNMSSLELGDSALYFCTSSRSPGSRETQYFGPGTRLLVL.